These 28 T cell receptor beta chains originate from one sample sequenced in a study of immune heterogeneity within non-small cell lung tumors (dated 2018 in TCRdb). The TCR template was genomic DNA extracted from bulk tumor tissue, and around 540 ng of gDNA was amplified for each sample. During surgery, multiple biopsies were taken from each primary tumor, with sampling sites spaced as far apart as possible within the tumor mass. The study cohort was described as untreated and was composed of newly diagnosed NSCLC cases undergoing curative surgery. Sequencing used a HiSeq X Ten. The TCR beta CDR3 region was amplified with a multiplex PCR system whose first round ran for approximately 10 cycles using 32 V-gene forward primers and 13 J-gene reverse primers. TCRdb applied fastp at Q25 and MiXCR to the public reads, then kept only in-frame beta chains. Rows are unified per CDR3 protein, each entry keeping the most common DNA and genes. Counted in this sample were 2,700 or so distinct CDR3 sequences; around a quarter of them appeared once. The ten largest account for roughly 32% of the sample.

Sequenced material: lung tumor tissue. The receptors derive from a man aged 45-65 years with non-small cell lung cancer.

Worth noting for this clonotype: Given the absence of the conserved phenylalanine or tryptophan at the CDR3 end, a read error is likely. The limits of the CDR3 on the DNA are not certain, so only TCRdb's listed CDR3 is given. The CDR3 is CASSPRDKEIIIHPSTLGM. The V gene is TRBV7-3, the J gene TRBJ2-3; the table's D gene call, TRBD1, was not cross checked with the DNA. A total of 19 residues make up the CDR3, ends included. Germline CDR1 SGHTA, CDR2 FQGTGA.

This clonotype ranks as medium-sized. The chain carries TRBV3-1 and TRBJ2-1, with D perhaps matching TRBD1 (6 bases). The CDR3 has 13 amino acids. V was clipped by 4 bases and J by 7 bases, with 11 bases between them. CDR1 is LGHDT and CDR2 is YNNKEL in the germline V gene (reference sequence). The CDR3 DNA sequence: TGTGCCAGCAGCCCGGACAGTAAAAATGAGCAGTTCTTC. It yields the protein CASSPDSKNEQFF.

This clonotype is medium-sized. The chain employs TRBV3-1 and TRBJ2-7; 12 nucleotides agree with TRBD2. The CDR3 runs to 13 residues. In germline, CDR1 is LGHDT, CDR2 YNNKEL (reference sequence). The ends lost 1 base at V and 12 bases at J; junction bases unmatched: 4. As DNA, the CDR3 is TGTGCCAGCAGCCAAGTCCTAGCGGGAGGGCTGTACTTC. This gives the protein CASSQVLAGGLYF.

By share, this clonotype counts as hyperexpanded (1% or more). The CDR3 region is CASRPGQGAYEQYF. DNA for the CDR3: TGTGCCAGCAGACCGGGACAGGGGGCCTACGAGCAGTACTTC. V gene TRBV28 combines with J gene TRBJ2-7, with TRBD1 matching 11 bases. CDR1 is MDHEN and CDR2 is SYDVKM in the germline V gene. The CDR3 spans 14 residues. J lost 2 bases, V lost 6 bases, and 3 bases had no gene match.

This clonotype counts as medium-sized. CDR3: CASSRPGTGANTEAFF. The CDR3 DNA follows: TGTGCCAGCAGCCGTCCCGGGACAGGGGCGAACACTGAAGCTTTCTTT. The V call is TRBV11-2, the J call TRBJ1-1, with 10 bases lining up with TRBD1. The CDR3 sequence is 16 residues long. The junction had 7 bases not matched to a gene; V was cut back by 5 bases and J by 1 base. CDR1 is SGHAT, CDR2 FQNNGV, per germline.

This clonotype is termed medium-sized. The chain links TRBV27 to TRBJ1-5, with 7 nucleotides matching TRBD1. Germline V gives CDR1 MNHEY, CDR2 SMNVEV (reference sequence). Unmatched junction bases numbered 10, after V lost 5 bases and J lost 3 bases. There are 16 residues in the CDR3. For the CDR3, the DNA is TGTGCCAGCAGTAAAACCGGGACAGCAGACAATCAGCCCCAGCATTTT. Its protein is CASSKTGTADNQPQHF.

By sample fraction, this clonotype is medium-sized. The gene calls are TRBV18 and TRBJ2-2; D gene unclear. CDR3 length: 13 amino acids. V was trimmed by 3 bases and J by 7 bases, leaving 9 bases between them. From germline, CDR1 is KGHSH and CDR2 LQKENI. CDR3 protein: CASSPRQDGELFF. The CDR3 DNA reads TGTGCCAGCTCACCCAGGCAAGACGGGGAGCTGTTTTTT. Looking up the rest from reference TRBV18 and TRBJ2-2 gives the full variable domain: NAGVMQNPRHLVRRRGQEARLRCSPMKGHSHVYWYRQLPEEGLKFMVYLQKENIIDESGMPKERFSAEFPKEGPSILRIQQVVRGDSAAYFCASSPRQDGELFFGEGSRLTVL.

With regard to this clonotype: The final CDR3 position lacks the conserved phenylalanine or tryptophan, pointing to a likely read error. The V gene is TRBV28, the J gene TRBJ1-1; D perhaps matches TRBD1 (6 bases). With 3 bases removed from V and 8 bases from J, the gap between germline ends came to 16 bases. In germline, CDR1 is MDHEN, CDR2 SYDVKM. This CDR3 region has 14 residues. CDR3 residues: CASSLPGAFGEAFL. The CDR3 DNA follows: TGTGCCAGCAGTTTGCCGGGGGCCTTTGGCGAAGCTTTCCTT.

Remarks on this clonotype: Possible read error: a much larger clone is one base away. The rearrangement uses TRBV2 and TRBJ2-3; D not resolved. Germline V gene data show CDR1 as SNHLY and CDR2 as FYNNEI. V was pared by 7 bases and J by 0 bases, with 5 bases between. This CDR3 spans 12 amino acids. The CDR3 spells CASTSSTDTQYF. DNA of the CDR3: TGTGCCAGCACTTCCAGCACAGATACGCAGTATTTT.

This rearrangement joins TRBV24-1 to TRBJ1-5, with TRBD1 matching 8 bases. Germline CDR1 is KGHDR and CDR2 is SFDVKD. The CDR3 is 14 residues long. The junction had 5 bases not matched to a gene; V was cut back by 11 bases and J by 0 bases. CDR3 loop: CAIGQGYSNQPQHF. CDR3 bases: TGTGCCATAGGACAGGGTTATAGCAATCAGCCCCAGCATTTT.

V usage is TRBV28 and J usage is TRBJ1-3, with TRBD1 identical over 7 bases. The J segment lost 1 base and the V segment lost 7 bases, leaving 7 bases of the junction unmatched. CDR1 and CDR2 from the germline V gene are MDHEN and SYDVKM. The length of the CDR3 is 15 residues. DNA for the CDR3: TGTGCCAGCATTCCGACAGGGAGGTCTGGAAACACCATATATTTT. Its translation is CASIPTGRSGNTIYF.

By sample fraction, this clonotype is medium-sized. V and J are TRBV24-1 and TRBJ2-6; TRBD1 matches 8 bases. The CDR3 is made up of 17 amino acids. Trimming at V came to 7 bases and at J to 2 bases, leaving 9 bases not matched to a gene. CDR1 is KGHDR, CDR2 SFDVKD, per germline. This CDR3 is CATSPPGGAAGANVLTF. CDR3 DNA sequence: TGTGCCACCAGCCCACCAGGGGGCGCGGCTGGGGCCAACGTCCTGACTTTC.

This clonotype was detected only once. The chain combines TRBV20-1 with TRBJ1-2; D is undetermined. Germline V gives CDR1 DFQATT, CDR2 SNEGSKA (reference sequence). V dropped 0 bases and J dropped 2 bases, with 7 bases sitting between them. CDR3 length equals 13 residues. CDR3 loop: CSARDLENYGYTF. The CDR3 region has the DNA TGCAGTGCTAGAGATCTCGAAAACTATGGCTACACCTTC.

This clonotype is classed as medium-sized. The chain couples TRBV6-1 to TRBJ1-2; 7 bases agree with TRBD1. In germline, CDR1 is MNHNS, CDR2 SASEGT. The junction had 10 bases not matched to a gene; V was cut back by 5 bases and J by 4 bases. The CDR3 covers 15 residues. In DNA form, the CDR3 reads TGTGCCAGCAGTTCTGGACAGGTTGTCAGCTATGGCTACACCTTC. Translation gives CASSSGQVVSYGYTF.

Details on this clonotype: This CDR3 fails to terminate in the conserved phenylalanine or tryptophan, so it likely reflects a read error. It is unclear where the CDR3 begins or ends on the DNA, so no DNA is shown, and the CDR3 is as TCRdb lists it. The rearrangement joins TRBV5-4 to TRBJ2-3; TRBD2, the table's D call, was not compared with the DNA. The V gene's germline CDR1 is SGHNT and CDR2 YYREEE (reference sequence). The CDR3 is 16 residues long, counting both termini. The CDR3 is CASSSSSVQGEQYFGP.

Judged by abundance, this clonotype is medium-sized (0.01 to 0.1%). The rearrangement links TRBV7-8 to TRBJ1-3; no definite D call. The length of the CDR3 is 12 residues. V shed 5 bases and J shed 7 bases, with 9 bases lying between them. The germline V gene has CDR1 SGHVS and CDR2 FQNEAQ. This CDR3 is CASSHSGNTIYF. CDR3 in DNA: TGTGCCAGCAGCCATTCGGGGAACACCATATATTTT.

To note about this clonotype: The CDR3 ends on some other residue instead of the conserved phenylalanine or tryptophan, so this is likely a read error. The chain links TRBV7-8 to TRBJ2-1; D may be TRBD1 or TRBD2 (5 bases each). CDR3 length equals 13 residues. Germline assignment: CDR1 SGHVS and CDR2 FQNEAQ. The CDR3 DNA follows: TGTGCCACCAGCTTAGAGGGGCACAATGAGCAGTTCTCC. Residues: CATSLEGHNEQFS.

Comment on this clonotype: Since a much larger clone is just one base distant, this may be a read error. The chain is built from TRBV6-5 and TRBJ2-2; 9 bases match TRBD1. Germline V gene sequence: CDR1 MNHEY, CDR2 SVGAGI. This CDR3 comprises 15 residues. Written as DNA, the CDR3 is TGTGCCGGCAGTTCTCTTGGGACAGGGTCCGGGGAGCTGTTTTTT. Translation gives CAGSSLGTGSGELFF.

This clonotype has only one observation. This chain connects TRBV24-1 to TRBJ2-3, with D perhaps TRBD2 (6 bases). Trimming cost V 5 bases and J 1 base, with 12 bases left between them. The CDR3 has 15 amino acids. Germline assignment: CDR1 KGHDR and CDR2 SFDVKD. The CDR3, as DNA: TGTGCCACCAGTGCCCGGGACTTACGCACAGATACGCAGTATTTT. It yields the protein CATSARDLRTDTQYF.

This clonotype is medium-sized in the sample. The chain combines TRBV6-1 with TRBJ1-1; perhaps TRBD1 as D (6 bases). This CDR3 region has 15 residues. V dropped 5 bases and J dropped 1 base, with 14 bases sitting between them. CDR1 and CDR2 from the germline V gene are MNHNS and SASEGT. The CDR3 nucleotides read TGTGCCAGCAGTAAACAGGGAGGTGGGAACACTGAAGCTTTCTTT. Translation: CASSKQGGGNTEAFF.

By sample share, this clonotype is large. The CDR3 sequence is CASSLEALGETQYF. The DNA for the CDR3 is TGTGCCAGCAGTTTAGAGGCCTTAGGAGAGACCCAGTACTTC. This chain joins TRBV12-3 or TRBV12-4 and TRBJ2-5; no reliable D call. The ends were cut back, 1 base at V and 4 bases at J, with 10 bases in the middle. The CDR3 spans 14 residues.

The chain recombines TRBV20-1 with TRBJ2-1; D tentatively reads TRBD1 or TRBD2 (5 bases each). The length of the CDR3 is 13 residues. V dropped 6 bases and J dropped 3 bases, with 12 bases sitting between them. Germline loops: CDR1 DFQATT, CDR2 SNEGSKA (reference sequence). As DNA, the CDR3 is TGCAGTGCAGTAGGGACGGTCTACAATGAGCAGTTCTTC. Translating gives CSAVGTVYNEQFF.

This clonotype counts as medium-sized. V is TRBV20-1 and J is TRBJ2-7; D may be TRBD2 (5 bases). CDR1 is DFQATT, CDR2 SNEGSKA, per germline (reference sequence). This CDR3 contains 11 residues. Trimming left V 4 bases short and J 3 bases short, with 7 bases between. The CDR3 nucleotides read TGCAGTGCTATACTAGACTACGAGCAGTACTTC. Translated, it gives CSAILDYEQYF.

Regarding this clonotype: This sequence may be a read error, since a much larger clone differs from it by one base. CDR3 region: CASSANDMLGEQYF. As DNA, the CDR3 is TGTGCCAGCAGCGCCAATGATATGTTGGGGGAGCAGTACTTC. The rearrangement links TRBV9 to TRBJ2-7, with D unclear. Germline CDR1 reads SGDLS; CDR2 reads YYNGEE. Trimming shortened V by 3 bases and J by 7 bases, and 17 bases separated the two germline ends. This CDR3 is built from 14 residues.

This clonotype appeared a few times. This rearrangement joins TRBV3-1 to TRBJ2-3; possible D gene TRBD2, 6 bases. This CDR3 has 16 amino acids. Germline V lookup: CDR1 LGHDT, CDR2 YNNKEL (reference sequence). V lost 7 bases and J 0 bases, leaving 17 bases between the germline ends. DNA of the CDR3: TGTGCCAGCATTTCCCTAGTTCGGGGGAGCACAGATACGCAGTATTTT. It encodes CASISLVRGSTDTQYF.

The rearrangement uses TRBV18 and TRBJ2-5; D perhaps matches TRBD1 (6 bases). CDR1 and CDR2 from the germline V gene are KGHSH and LQKENI. The CDR3 is 14 residues long. Deletions cut 3 bases from V and 0 bases from J, with 8 bases between. The CDR3 here is CASSPRTDQETQYF. CDR3 sequence (DNA): TGTGCCAGCTCACCGAGGACAGACCAAGAGACCCAGTACTTC.

The V gene is TRBV6-1, the J gene TRBJ2-3; D is ambiguous. Per the germline V gene, CDR1 is MNHNS and CDR2 is SASEGT. V was cut by 7 bases and J by 5 bases, with 7 bases left in between. The CDR3 length is 11 residues. CDR3 sequence reads: CASTREDTQYF. The DNA of the CDR3 is TGTGCCAGCACAAGGGAAGATACGCAGTATTTT.

This clonotype was seen only a few times. This chain connects TRBV7-2 to TRBJ1-3; no clear D gene. The CDR3 runs 13 residues. Per germline, CDR1 SGHTA and CDR2 FQGNSA. V was trimmed by 3 bases and J by 6 bases, leaving 9 bases between them. The CDR3 sequence is CASSLAFVNTIYF. CDR3 nucleotides: TGTGCCAGCAGCTTGGCCTTTGTAAACACCATATATTTT.